This T cell receptor (beta chain) was observed in a study of radiotherapy plus CTLA-4 blockade in lung cancer. Across the study: Disease control reached approximately 31%, with objective responses in 15% to 20%.

People whose metastatic non-small-cell lung cancer was chemo-refractory got focal radiation along with CTLA-4 blockade by ipilimumab. Measured with immunoSEQ multiplex PCR; TCRdb has only the in-frame clones, and not every one. The sample gives about 28,000 clones, about 78% of which show up once; around 7% is in the top ten. Overall study findings and caveats: Clones derived from tumor TCRs expanded in blood after radiotherapy plus ipilimumab.

This clone was counted once. The antigen is undetermined. Germline V gene sequence: CDR1 KGHSH, CDR2 LQKENI. The CDR3 length is 18 residues. V lost 3 bases and J 7 bases, leaving 22 bases between the germline ends. Sequenced material: peripheral blood, taken from a patient treated with radiotherapy plus ipilimumab. This clonotype was sampled from a human donor with non-small cell lung cancer who had stable disease on radiotherapy plus ipilimumab. The gene calls are TRBV18 and TRBJ1-6, with a tentative D call TRBD1 (5 bases). The CDR3 DNA follows: TGTGCCAGCTCACCGTACCCCATCGGCGAGACAGTGAATTCACCCCTCCACTTT. Translating it yields CASSPYPIGETVNSPLHF.